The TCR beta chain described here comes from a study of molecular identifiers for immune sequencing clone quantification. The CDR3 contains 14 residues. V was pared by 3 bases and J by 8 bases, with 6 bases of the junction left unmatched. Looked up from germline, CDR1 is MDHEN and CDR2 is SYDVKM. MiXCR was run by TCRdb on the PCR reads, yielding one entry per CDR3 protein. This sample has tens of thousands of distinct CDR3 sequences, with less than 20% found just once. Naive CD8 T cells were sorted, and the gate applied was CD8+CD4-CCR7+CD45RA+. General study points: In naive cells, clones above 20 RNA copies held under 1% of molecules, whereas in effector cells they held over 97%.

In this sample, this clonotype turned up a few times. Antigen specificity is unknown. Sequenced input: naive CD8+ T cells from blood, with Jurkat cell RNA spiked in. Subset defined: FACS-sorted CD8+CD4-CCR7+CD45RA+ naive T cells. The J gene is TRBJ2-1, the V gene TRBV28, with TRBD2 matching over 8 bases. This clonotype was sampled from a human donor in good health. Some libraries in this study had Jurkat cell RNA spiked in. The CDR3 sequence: CASSFAGGLYEQFF. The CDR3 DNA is TGTGCCAGCAGTTTCGCGGGAGGCCTGTATGAGCAGTTCTTC.